Following are 27 T cell receptor beta chains from one sample sequenced in a study of blood T cell repertoires in COVID-19. TCRdb keeps only in-frame clones here, not all; method: immunoSEQ multiplex PCR. Here the sample spans around 270,000 clones, approximately 90% being singletons. The source material was peripheral blood. Receptors originate from a man aged 25-40 years with acute or convalescent COVID-19.

The chain uses TRBV7-6 and TRBJ2-7, with D tentatively TRBD2 (5 bases). With 2 bases removed from V and 3 bases from J, the gap between germline ends came to 17 bases. The CDR3 runs 16 residues. Germline CDR1 reads SGHVS; CDR2 reads FNYEAQ. The CDR3 DNA is TGTGCCAGCAGCTTATTCGGGAACATTGAACACTACGAGCAGTACTTC. Protein sequence: CASSLFGNIEHYEQYF.

This sequence joins TRBV5-1 and TRBJ2-7; a possible D gene is TRBD1 (7 bases). From germline, CDR1 is SGHRS and CDR2 YFSETQ. The CDR3 sequence is 19 residues long. The V end was cut by 3 bases, the J end by 4 bases, with 29 bases between. The chain's CDR3 is CASSSPRGQGGALLYEQYF. The CDR3 DNA reads TGCGCCAGCAGCTCGCCGAGGGGGCAGGGGGGAGCGCTTTTATACGAGCAGTACTTC.

V is TRBV5-8 and J is TRBJ1-4, with 7 bases that match TRBD1. Trimming took 4 bases from V and 1 from J; bases not matched to a gene: 4. This CDR3 spans 15 amino acids. Germline V gives CDR1 SGHTS, CDR2 YDEGEE. CDR3 coding DNA: TGTGCCAGCAGCGCGCGACAGGGAACTAATGAAAAACTGTTTTTT. Translated: CASSARQGTNEKLFF. The full variable domain, completed using reference TRBV5-8 and TRBJ1-4, is EAGVTQSPTHLIKTRGQQATLRCSPISGHTSVYWYQQALGLGLQFLLWYDEGEERNRGNFPPRFSGRQFPNYSSELNVNALELEDSALYLCASSARQGTNEKLFFGSGTQLSVL.

The CDR3 DNA is TGTGCCAGCAGCCTACTAGCGGGAGTTGTTAGTGAGCAGTTCTTC. Residues: CASSLLAGVVSEQFF. V gene TRBV14 combines with J gene TRBJ2-1; the match to TRBD2 covers 11 bases. V was pared by 4 bases and J by 9 bases, with 8 bases of the junction left unmatched. In germline, CDR1 is SGHDN, CDR2 FVKESK. The CDR3 has 15 amino acids.

The rearrangement joins TRBV28 to TRBJ2-7, with 7 bases aligning to TRBD1. Germline V gene data show CDR1 as MDHEN and CDR2 as SYDVKM. J gave up 5 bases and V 11 bases, and 15 bases lay outside the gene matches. CDR3 length equals 14 residues. The DNA for the CDR3 is TGTGCCTCTTTAATCCAGGGACAGCCCAACGAGCAGTACTTC. It translates to CASLIQGQPNEQYF.

The rearrangement joins TRBV9 to TRBJ1-2; D not resolved. There are 17 residues in the CDR3. Deletions cut 4 bases from V and 3 bases from J, with 22 bases between. Looked up from germline, CDR1 is SGDLS and CDR2 is YYNGEE. This CDR3 is CASSPRSSGVGDYGYTF. The CDR3 DNA reads TGTGCCAGCAGCCCACGTTCTTCGGGAGTGGGCGACTATGGCTACACCTTC.

A note on this clone: At one boundary the junction diverges from the germline segment, which might be a read error. V usage is TRBV5-1 and J usage is TRBJ1-2, with 10 bases fitting TRBD1. Germline assignment: CDR1 SGHRS and CDR2 YFSETQ. The CDR3 consists of 14 residues. This CDR3 is CASSRGTGDYGCTF. The CDR3 DNA is TGCGCCAGCAGCCGAGGGACAGGGGACTATGGCTGCACCTTC.

This clone was counted once. The chain joins TRBV28 to TRBJ2-1; 8 nucleotides align to TRBD1. The germline gives CDR1 MDHEN, CDR2 SYDVKM. CDR3 length equals 15 residues. J lost 4 bases, V lost 6 bases, and 8 bases had no gene match. CDR3 sequence: CASSYRTGPYNEQFF. The DNA for the CDR3 is TGTGCCAGCAGCTATAGGACAGGGCCTTACAATGAGCAGTTCTTC.

The genes are TRBV27 and TRBJ2-3; TRBD1 agrees at 8 bases. Per germline, CDR1 MNHEY and CDR2 SMNVEV (reference sequence). The CDR3 length is 18 residues. Unmatched junction bases numbered 16, after V lost 2 bases and J lost 6 bases. CDR3 sequence reads: CASSLIMGAPTGGDTQYF. The CDR3 DNA reads as TGTGCCAGCAGTTTAATTATGGGCGCCCCAACAGGGGGGGATACGCAGTATTTT.

J is TRBJ2-2 and V is TRBV19; TRBD2 agrees at 12 bases. Trimming cost V 4 bases and J 8 bases; bases outside gene matches: 11. CDR1 is LNHDA and CDR2 is SQIVND in the germline V gene (reference sequence). This CDR3 contains 17 residues. The CDR3: CASSTPPTSGSKGELFF. Written as DNA, the CDR3 is TGTGCCAGTAGTACGCCTCCGACTAGCGGGAGTAAGGGGGAGCTGTTTTTT.

The CDR3 loop is CASRGATNEKLFF. CDR3 sequence (DNA): TGTGCCAGCAGGGGAGCAACTAATGAAAAACTGTTTTTT. The chain joins TRBV6-6 to TRBJ1-4, with D unclear. This CDR3 contains 13 residues. CDR1 is MNHNY, CDR2 SVGAGI, per germline (reference sequence). With 6 bases removed from V and 0 bases from J, the gap between germline ends came to 5 bases.

V and J are TRBV6-6 and TRBJ2-7; TRBD1 matches 9 bases. This CDR3 comprises 13 residues. Trimming cost V 5 bases and J 5 bases; bases outside gene matches: 4. Germline loops: CDR1 MNHNY, CDR2 SVGAGI (reference sequence). This chain's CDR3 is CASSAGTGHEQYF. Here the CDR3 DNA reads TGTGCCAGCAGTGCCGGGACAGGGCACGAGCAGTACTTC.

The chain recombines TRBV10-3 with TRBJ2-1, with D perhaps matching TRBD2 (6 bases). Germline CDR1 is ENHRY and CDR2 is SYGVKD. The CDR3 runs to 17 residues. The germline V and J ends were trimmed by 6 bases and 5 bases, with 23 bases remaining between them. The DNA for the CDR3 is TGTGCCATCAGCGGAGGGCCTCAGGGTACGGGAAACAATGAGCAGTTCTTC. The encoded protein is CAISGGPQGTGNNEQFF.

This rearrangement joins TRBV7-9 to TRBJ1-1, with D maybe TRBD1 (5 bases). The CDR3 has 16 amino acids. Germline V gene lookup returns CDR1 SEHNR and CDR2 FQNEAQ (reference sequence). V lost 2 bases, J lost 4 bases, and 17 bases lay in between. The CDR3 reads CASSLNGRGTGTEAFF. The CDR3 region has the DNA TGTGCCAGCAGCTTAAATGGTCGCGGGACGGGCACTGAAGCTTTCTTT.

The V gene is TRBV28, the J gene TRBJ1-5; the D is unclear. V dropped 3 bases and J dropped 9 bases, with 15 bases sitting between them. Germline CDR1 is MDHEN and CDR2 is SYDVKM. The CDR3 is 14 residues long. In DNA, the CDR3 is TGTGCCAGCAGTTTTGGCGTTAGTTCGGGGCCCCAGCATTTT. It yields the protein CASSFGVSSGPQHF.

The chain couples TRBV5-1 to TRBJ1-3; 7 nucleotides match TRBD1. The V and J ends lost 8 bases and 1 base, in that order; junction bases with no gene match: 6. Germline assignment: CDR1 SGHRS and CDR2 YFSETQ. The CDR3 sequence is 14 residues long. DNA of the CDR3: TGCGCCAGTAGACAGGGAGAATCTGGAAACACCATATATTTT. Translating gives CASRQGESGNTIYF.

The chain employs TRBV19 and TRBJ1-4; no clear D. V shed 5 bases and J shed 4 bases, with 5 bases lying between them. The CDR3 length is 12 residues. Germline V gene sequence: CDR1 LNHDA, CDR2 SQIVND (reference sequence). As DNA, the CDR3 is TGTGCCAGTAGTCCTTATAATGAAAAACTGTTTTTT. Residues: CASSPYNEKLFF. The complete variable domain, with remaining parts taken from reference TRBV19 and TRBJ1-4, reads DGGITQSPKYLFRKEGQNVTLSCEQNLNHDAMYWYRQDPGQGLRLIYYSQIVNDFQKGDIAEGYSVSREKKESFPLTVTSAQKNPTAFYLCASSPYNEKLFFGSGTQLSVL.

Only a few counts were recorded for this clone. CDR3 DNA sequence: TGCGCCAGCAGCCAAGCGGGACAGTTCACCTTC. Its translation: CASSQAGQFTF. The genes are TRBV4-1 and TRBJ1-2; TRBD1 matches 7 bases. The CDR3 consists of 11 residues. Trimming cost V 1 base and J 13 bases; bases outside gene matches: 3. Germline V gene lookup returns CDR1 MGHRA and CDR2 YSYEKL.

This clone has just one count. The rearrangement uses TRBV6-5 and TRBJ1-1; 8 bases fit TRBD1. This CDR3 region has 15 residues. The junction had 7 bases not matched to a gene; V was cut back by 6 bases and J by 1 base. Germline assignment: CDR1 MNHEY and CDR2 SVGAGI. CDR3 region: CASSADRGPNTEAFF. As DNA, the CDR3 is TGTGCCAGCAGCGCTGACAGGGGACCGAACACTGAAGCTTTCTTT.

The gene calls are TRBV5-1 and TRBJ2-7, with 9 bases identical to TRBD1. Germline CDR1 is SGHRS and CDR2 is YFSETQ. V was pared by 4 bases and J by 1 base, with 3 bases of the junction left unmatched. This CDR3 comprises 14 residues. In DNA, the CDR3 is TGCGCCAGCAGCACGGGACAGGGATCCTACGAGCAGTACTTC. Its protein product is CASSTGQGSYEQYF.

This chain joins TRBV29-1 and TRBJ2-1, with 9 bases fitting TRBD1. The V and J ends lost 4 bases and 11 bases, in that order; junction bases with no gene match: 12. The CDR3 loop spans 14 amino acids. Germline V gene lookup returns CDR1 SQVTM and CDR2 ANQGSEA. CDR3 in DNA: TGCAGCGTTGTTCACTCGGGACAGGGTGTTCAGCAGTTCTTC. Amino acids: CSVVHSGQGVQQFF.

The rearrangement links TRBV6-5 to TRBJ2-7, with D maybe TRBD1 (6 bases). This CDR3 has 13 amino acids. V was trimmed by 5 bases and J by 3 bases, leaving 11 bases between them. Germline V gives CDR1 MNHEY, CDR2 SVGAGI. The CDR3 here is CASSRGQIYEQYF. The CDR3 region has the DNA TGTGCCAGCAGTCGAGGACAGATCTACGAGCAGTACTTC.

J is TRBJ2-7 and V is TRBV7-2, with 7 bases fitting TRBD1. Germline trimming cut 5 bases from V and 3 bases from J; bases unmatched to any gene: 4. CDR3 length equals 13 residues. Germline assignment: CDR1 SGHTA and CDR2 FQGNSA. The CDR3 region has the DNA TGTGCCAGCAGCGTAAACAGGGGCTACGAGCAGTACTTC. Translation gives CASSVNRGYEQYF.

The chain is built from TRBV12-3 or TRBV12-4 and TRBJ2-2; no reliable D call. V was trimmed by 1 base and J by 7 bases, leaving 4 bases between them. This CDR3 is built from 12 residues. CDR3 sequence (DNA): TGTGCCAGCAGTTTAGTACACGGGGAGCTGTTTTTT. It codes for CASSLVHGELFF.

V gene TRBV7-8 combines with J gene TRBJ1-2, with D hard to call. V lost 2 bases and J lost 4, with 5 bases in between. The CDR3 spans 12 residues. Germline V gene lookup returns CDR1 SGHVS and CDR2 FQNEAQ. The CDR3 DNA is TGTGCCAGCAGCTTATCGGGCTATGGCTACACCTTC. As protein: CASSLSGYGYTF.

The rearrangement joins TRBV19 to TRBJ2-7, with D unclear. The CDR3 totals 12 residues. Deletions cut 5 bases from V and 2 bases from J, with 7 bases between. Germline CDR1 LNHDA, CDR2 SQIVND (reference sequence). The CDR3 bases are TGTGCCAGTAGTGTTAACACCTACGAGCAGTACTTC. The encoded protein is CASSVNTYEQYF.

This chain joins TRBV9 and TRBJ2-3; possible D gene TRBD2, 5 bases. There are 11 residues in the CDR3. From germline, CDR1 is SGDLS and CDR2 YYNGEE. The V gene lost 8 bases and the J gene lost 6 bases, with 10 bases spanning the gap. CDR3 residues: CASSRADTQYF. For the CDR3, the DNA is TGTGCCAGTTCGCGGGCGGATACGCAGTATTTT.